The sequence of this T cell receptor (beta chain) was determined in a study of shared clonotypes between healthy human individuals. The trim removed 3 bases at V and 6 bases at J, leaving 7 bases unmatched. In germline, CDR1 is MDHEN, CDR2 SYDVKM. The CDR3 is 14 amino acids. Only Caucasian adults living in Nashville, Tennessee made up the donor group. For this clone: Its antigen is not identified.

Points from the study as a whole: The genetic and exposure-history diversity represented was limited by few donors.

Data came from immunoSEQ multiplex PCR; TCRdb stores just in-frame clones and leaves some out. The table shows 450,000 to 500,000 clones, with approximately 80% occurring only once. V usage is TRBV28 and J usage is TRBJ2-7; TRBD2 matches at 8 bases. The origin of this receptor is a woman between 35 and 50 years old in good health. Some clones in this sample may be carry-over from other donors' samples. Sequencing was done on a sample of PBMCs. Here the CDR3 reads CASSFPGGPSEQYF. CDR3 in DNA: TGTGCCAGCAGTTTCCCGGGAGGGCCGAGCGAGCAGTACTTC.